The 8 T cell receptor beta chains below were found in one sample sequenced in a study of cytomegalovirus exposure and HLA in healthy donors. PCR primers comprised 60 Vbeta and 13 Jbeta primers. Libraries were prepared by immunoSEQ multiplex PCR; TCRdb keeps only in-frame clonotypes and omits some of them. The table records 100,000 to 150,000 clones, about 78% of them present only once. Input material: PBMCs. The receptors here all came from a man over 45 in good health and CMV-seropositive.

The chain uses TRBV5-4 and TRBJ2-2; 7 bases align to TRBD1. Trimming at V came to 4 bases and at J to 6 bases, leaving 9 bases not matched to a gene. The CDR3 totals 15 residues. The germline gives CDR1 SGHNT, CDR2 YYREEE (reference sequence). The CDR3 loop is CASSTGTEGPGELFF. The CDR3, as DNA: TGTGCCAGCAGCACCGGGACAGAGGGTCCCGGGGAGCTGTTTTTT.

The rearrangement links TRBV5-6 to TRBJ1-2; D possibly corresponds to TRBD1 (6 bases). The CDR3 runs to 15 residues. Germline V lookup: CDR1 SGHDT, CDR2 YYEEEE. V gave up 5 bases and J gave up 7 bases, with 21 bases separating them. This CDR3 is CASRPQGKRSAGYTF. CDR3 DNA: TGTGCCAGCAGACCCCAGGGGAAGAGGTCGGCTGGCTACACCTTC.

This chain links TRBV28 with TRBJ1-1, with a weak D call TRBD1 (5 bases). The CDR3 spans 13 residues. V was trimmed by 8 bases and J by 2 bases, leaving 12 bases between them. Germline lookup yields CDR1 MDHEN and CDR2 SYDVKM. The CDR3 sequence: CASFRDRNTEAFF. The CDR3, as DNA: TGTGCCAGCTTCAGGGATCGAAACACTGAAGCTTTCTTT.

This clone was detected only once. The V and J genes are TRBV29-1 and TRBJ1-2, with D hard to call. The germline gives CDR1 SQVTM, CDR2 ANQGSEA. CDR3 length equals 13 residues. Deletions cut 7 bases from V and 0 bases from J, with 12 bases between. The CDR3 nucleotides read TGCAGCGCCCACTTGGGAGCTAACTATGGCTACACCTTC. Protein product: CSAHLGANYGYTF.

In DNA form, the CDR3 reads TGTGCCACCAGCAGAGGGGACAGGGGGCTCTATGGCTACACCTTC. Protein sequence: CATSRGDRGLYGYTF. The chain joins TRBV15 to TRBJ1-2; TRBD1 matches 12 bases. V lost 1 base, J lost 4 bases, and 1 base stayed unmatched. This CDR3 comprises 15 residues. Germline CDR1 is LNHNV and CDR2 is YYDKDF (reference sequence).

The chain uses TRBV7-6 and TRBJ2-5, with TRBD1 identical over 10 bases. Germline V lookup: CDR1 SGHVS, CDR2 FNYEAQ. With V trimmed by 1 base and J by 5 bases, 4 bases remained unmatched. CDR3 length equals 15 residues. The chain's CDR3 is CASSLGDRGWETQYF. The CDR3 coding sequence is TGTGCCAGCAGCTTAGGGGACAGGGGTTGGGAGACCCAGTACTTC.

This chain uses TRBV18 with TRBJ2-1; D is unclear. The CDR3 totals 11 residues. V was pared by 3 bases and J by 6 bases, with 3 bases between. Germline values: CDR1 KGHSH, CDR2 LQKENI. CDR3 nucleotides: TGTGCCAGCTCACCTCTCAATGAGCAGTTCTTC. It yields the protein CASSPLNEQFF.

Only one count was recorded for this clone. The chain joins TRBV6-4 to TRBJ1-1; maybe TRBD1 (5 bases). Germline V CDR1 and CDR2: MRHNA, SNTAGT. CDR3 length: 13 residues. The V gene lost 5 bases and the J gene lost 6 bases, with 13 bases spanning the gap. CDR3 protein: CASSRGDTSEAFF. CDR3 sequence (DNA): TGTGCCAGCAGTCGGGGGGATACTTCTGAAGCTTTCTTT.